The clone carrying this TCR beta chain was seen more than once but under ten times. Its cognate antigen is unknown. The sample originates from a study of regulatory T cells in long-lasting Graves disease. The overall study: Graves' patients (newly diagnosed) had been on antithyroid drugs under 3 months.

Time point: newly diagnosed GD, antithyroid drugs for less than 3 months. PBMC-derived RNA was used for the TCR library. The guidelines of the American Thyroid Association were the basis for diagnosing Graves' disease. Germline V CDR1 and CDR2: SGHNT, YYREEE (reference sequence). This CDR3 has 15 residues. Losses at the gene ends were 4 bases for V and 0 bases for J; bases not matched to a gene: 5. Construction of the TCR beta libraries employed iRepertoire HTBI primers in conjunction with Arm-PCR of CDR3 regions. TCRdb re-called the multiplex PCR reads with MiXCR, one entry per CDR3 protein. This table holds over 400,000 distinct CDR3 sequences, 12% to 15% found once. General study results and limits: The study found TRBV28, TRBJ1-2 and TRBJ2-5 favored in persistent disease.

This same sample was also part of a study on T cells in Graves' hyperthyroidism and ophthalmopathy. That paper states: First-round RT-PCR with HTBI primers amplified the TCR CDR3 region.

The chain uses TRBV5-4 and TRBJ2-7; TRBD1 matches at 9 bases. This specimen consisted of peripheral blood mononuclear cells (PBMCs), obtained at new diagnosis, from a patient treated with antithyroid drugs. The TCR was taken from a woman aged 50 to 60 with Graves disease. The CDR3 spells CASSTLTGGSYEQYF. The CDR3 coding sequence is TGTGCCAGCAGCACATTGACAGGGGGCTCCTACGAGCAGTACTTC.